These 10 T cell receptor beta chains were all obtained from the same sample, sequenced in a study of metastatic and nonmetastatic thyroid tumors. TCRdb reprocessed the PCR reads via MiXCR. The sample contains about 24,000 clones, around 21% of which appear only once. Among the patients, none had received any treatment before thyroid surgery. The specimen was blood. The receptors were gathered from a male donor with papillary thyroid cancer or a benign thyroid nodule (not recorded which). Some clones in this sample may be carry-over from other donors' samples.

Ten or more counts support this clone. The V and J genes are TRBV19 and TRBJ2-1; D tentatively reads TRBD1 or TRBD2 (5 bases each). V lost 3 bases, J lost 5 bases, and 20 bases lay in between. The CDR3 is made up of 17 amino acids. Germline V gene sequence: CDR1 LNHDA, CDR2 SQIVND (reference sequence). As DNA, the CDR3 is TGTGCCAGTAGTATCAGTCGGGGCACACAGGTCCACAATGAGCAGTTCTTC. Encoded protein: CASSISRGTQVHNEQFF.

The V and J genes are TRBV20-1 and TRBJ2-5; D perhaps matches TRBD2 (6 bases). CDR1 is DFQATT, CDR2 SNEGSKA, per germline (reference sequence). The CDR3 covers 13 residues. V lost 6 bases, J lost 0 bases, and 11 bases lay in between. The CDR3 bases are TGCAGTGCAACACTAGCCTACCAAGAGACCCAGTACTTC. Encoded protein: CSATLAYQETQYF.

V usage is TRBV19 and J usage is TRBJ2-7; D gene ambiguous. The CDR3 runs 12 residues. Germline-derived CDR1 and CDR2 are LNHDA and SQIVND (reference sequence). V was cut by 4 bases and J by 7 bases, with 11 bases left in between. CDR3 amino acids: CASSTERREQYF. In nucleotides, the CDR3 is TGTGCCAGTAGTACCGAGAGACGGGAGCAGTACTTC.

Turning to this clone: Relative to the germline gene, one junction end is altered; a read error may explain this. This chain links TRBV27 with TRBJ2-2; 12 nucleotides line up with TRBD1. This CDR3 region has 17 residues. Germline V gene data show CDR1 as MNHEY and CDR2 as SMNVEV (reference sequence). In nucleotides, the CDR3 is TGTGCCAGCATTTTATGGGGGACAGGGGGCGGCACCGGGGAGCTGTCTTTT. Amino acids: CASILWGTGGGTGELSF.

This clone was recorded many times. The chain uses TRBV3-1 and TRBJ2-6; possibly TRBD2 for D (5 bases). The CDR3 contains 17 residues. Trimming cost V 0 bases and J 2 bases, with 11 bases left between them. Germline values: CDR1 LGHDT, CDR2 YNNKEL (reference sequence). CDR3 nucleotides: TGTGCCAGCAGCCAAGAAGACTCCGGGGCTGGGGCCAACGTCCTGACTTTC. Amino acid sequence: CASSQEDSGAGANVLTF. The variable domain in full, completed from reference TRBV3-1 and TRBJ2-6, reads DTAVSQTPKYLVTQMGNDKSIKCEQNLGHDTMYWYKQDSKKFLKIMFSYNNKELIINETVPNRFSPKSPDKAHLNLHINSLELGDSAVYFCASSQEDSGAGANVLTFGAGSRLTVL.

As DNA, the CDR3 is TGCAGTGCAACAGCTATCCAGGGCAGAAGCACAGATACGCAGTATTTT. Translating it yields CSATAIQGRSTDTQYF. This chain uses TRBV20-1 with TRBJ2-3; TRBD1 might be the D (5 bases). Trimming shortened V by 6 bases and J by 0 bases, and 19 bases separated the two germline ends. Germline CDR1 is DFQATT and CDR2 is SNEGSKA (reference sequence). There are 16 residues in the CDR3.

This chain uses TRBV28 with TRBJ2-3, with D perhaps matching TRBD1 (6 bases). V was pared by 5 bases and J by 4 bases, with 28 bases between. This CDR3 is built from 19 residues. Germline V gene data show CDR1 as MDHEN and CDR2 as SYDVKM. CDR3 amino acids: CASSRLADSAFSLSDTQYF. The CDR3 nucleotides read TGTGCCAGCAGTCGCCTGGCGGACAGTGCTTTCTCCTTGTCAGATACGCAGTATTTT.

J is TRBJ2-7 and V is TRBV9; D unclear. CDR1 is SGDLS, CDR2 YYNGEE, per germline. Trimming pared 4 bases from V and 4 bases from J, leaving 15 bases between. The CDR3 contains 14 residues. Written as DNA, the CDR3 is TGTGCCAGCAGCTTGGACCCAGGCGGTTACGAGCAGTACTTC. This gives the protein CASSLDPGGYEQYF.

This clone was detected ten times or more. The V and J genes are TRBV9 and TRBJ1-3, with D possibly matching TRBD1 (6 bases). Germline lookup yields CDR1 SGDLS and CDR2 YYNGEE. V was trimmed by 1 base and J by 3 bases, leaving 14 bases between them. There are 16 residues in the CDR3. In DNA form, the CDR3 reads TGTGCCAGCAGCGTATTTAGCAGGGGATTTGGAAACACCATATATTTT. It translates to CASSVFSRGFGNTIYF.

This clone has only one observation. The gene calls are TRBV20-1 and TRBJ2-3, with 11 bases lining up with TRBD2. There are 15 residues in the CDR3. The ends lost 5 bases at V and 2 bases at J; junction bases unmatched: 6. Germline assignment: CDR1 DFQATT and CDR2 SNEGSKA (reference sequence). CDR3 coding DNA: TGCAGTGCTCCTATAGCGGGAGGGCCCACAGATACGCAGTATTTT. Protein sequence: CSAPIAGGPTDTQYF.